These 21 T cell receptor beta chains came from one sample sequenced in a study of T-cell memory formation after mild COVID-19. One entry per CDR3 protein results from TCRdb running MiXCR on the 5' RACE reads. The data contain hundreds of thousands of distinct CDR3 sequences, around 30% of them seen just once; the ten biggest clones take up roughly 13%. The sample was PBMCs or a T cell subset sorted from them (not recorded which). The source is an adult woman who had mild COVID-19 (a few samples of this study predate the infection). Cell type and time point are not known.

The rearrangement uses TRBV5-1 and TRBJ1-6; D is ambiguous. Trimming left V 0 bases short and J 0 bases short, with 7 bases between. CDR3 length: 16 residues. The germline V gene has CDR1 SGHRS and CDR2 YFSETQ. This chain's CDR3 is CASSLGGSSYNSPLHF. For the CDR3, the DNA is TGCGCCAGCAGCTTGGGAGGGAGCTCCTATAATTCACCCCTCCACTTT. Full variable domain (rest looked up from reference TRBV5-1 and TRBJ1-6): KAGVTQTPRYLIKTRGQQVTLSCSPISGHRSVSWYQQTPGQGLQFLFEYFSETQRNKGNFPGRFSGRQFSNSRSEMNVSTLELGDSALYLCASSLGGSSYNSPLHFGNGTRLTVT.

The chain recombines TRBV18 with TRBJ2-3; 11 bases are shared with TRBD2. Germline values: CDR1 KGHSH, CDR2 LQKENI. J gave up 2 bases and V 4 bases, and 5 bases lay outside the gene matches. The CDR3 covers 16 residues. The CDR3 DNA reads TGTGCCAGCTCACTCGGGACTAGCGGAATCACAGATACGCAGTATTTT. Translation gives CASSLGTSGITDTQYF.

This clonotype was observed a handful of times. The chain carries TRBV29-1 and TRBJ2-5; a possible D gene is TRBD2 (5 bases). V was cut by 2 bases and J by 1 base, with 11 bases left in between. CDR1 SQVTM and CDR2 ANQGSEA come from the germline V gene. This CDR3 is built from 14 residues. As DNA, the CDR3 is TGCAGCGTTGAACGGGATCTAGTCCAAGAGACCCAGTACTTC. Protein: CSVERDLVQETQYF.

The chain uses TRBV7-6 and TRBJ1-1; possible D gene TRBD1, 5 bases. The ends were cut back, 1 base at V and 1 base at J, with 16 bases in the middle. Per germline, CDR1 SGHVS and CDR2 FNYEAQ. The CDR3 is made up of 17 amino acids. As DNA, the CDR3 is TGTGCCAGCAGCTTAGTCGGGGGTGCAATGAGGAACACTGAAGCTTTCTTT. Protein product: CASSLVGGAMRNTEAFF.

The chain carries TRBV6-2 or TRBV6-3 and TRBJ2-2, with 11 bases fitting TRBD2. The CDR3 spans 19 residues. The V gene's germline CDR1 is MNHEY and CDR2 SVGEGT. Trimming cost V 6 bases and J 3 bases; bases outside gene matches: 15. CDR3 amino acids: CASRSRQRIAGGHTGELFF. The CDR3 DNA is TGTGCCAGCAGATCCCGACAGCGTATAGCGGGAGGGCACACCGGGGAGCTGTTTTTT.

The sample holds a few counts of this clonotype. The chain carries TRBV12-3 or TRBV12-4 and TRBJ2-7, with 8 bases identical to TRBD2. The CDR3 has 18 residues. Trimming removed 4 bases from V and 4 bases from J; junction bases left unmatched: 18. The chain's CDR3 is CASSSRRGREGQGYEQYF. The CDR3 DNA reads TGTGCCAGCAGTTCACGACGCGGCCGGGAGGGTCAGGGGTACGAGCAGTACTTC.

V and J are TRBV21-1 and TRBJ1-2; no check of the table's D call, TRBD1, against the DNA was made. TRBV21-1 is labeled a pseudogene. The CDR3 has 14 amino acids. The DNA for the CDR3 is TGTGCCAGCAGCACCCGGGACAGGGGATCTGGCTACACCTTC. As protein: CASSTRDRGSGYTF.

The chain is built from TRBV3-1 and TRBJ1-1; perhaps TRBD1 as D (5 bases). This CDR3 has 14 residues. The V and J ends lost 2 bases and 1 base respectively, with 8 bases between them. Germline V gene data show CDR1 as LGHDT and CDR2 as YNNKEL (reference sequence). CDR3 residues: CASSQTTGNTEAFF. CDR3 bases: TGTGCCAGCAGCCAAACTACAGGGAACACTGAAGCTTTCTTT.

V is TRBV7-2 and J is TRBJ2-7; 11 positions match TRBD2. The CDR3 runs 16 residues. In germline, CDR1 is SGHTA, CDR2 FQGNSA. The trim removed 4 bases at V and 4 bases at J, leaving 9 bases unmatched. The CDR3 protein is CASSYLRLAGYYEQYF. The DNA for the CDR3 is TGTGCCAGCAGCTACCTCCGACTAGCGGGATATTACGAGCAGTACTTC.

CDR3 region: CSARGAGRVAYGYTF. The CDR3 nucleotides are TGCAGTGCTAGAGGGGCAGGGAGAGTCGCCTATGGCTACACCTTC. This chain joins TRBV20-1 and TRBJ1-2; possibly TRBD1 for D (5 bases). This CDR3 region has 15 residues. Germline CDR1 reads DFQATT; CDR2 reads SNEGSKA (reference sequence). V dropped 1 base and J dropped 4 bases, with 16 bases sitting between them.

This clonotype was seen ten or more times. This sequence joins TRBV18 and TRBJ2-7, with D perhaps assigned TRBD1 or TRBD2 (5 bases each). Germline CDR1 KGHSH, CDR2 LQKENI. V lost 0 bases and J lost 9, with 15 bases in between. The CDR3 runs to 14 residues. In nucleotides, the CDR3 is TGTGCCAGCTCACCACCGCAGGGTTGGCGGGTGCAGTACTTC. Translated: CASSPPQGWRVQYF. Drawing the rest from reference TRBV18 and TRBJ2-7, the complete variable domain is NAGVMQNPRHLVRRRGQEARLRCSPMKGHSHVYWYRQLPEEGLKFMVYLQKENIIDESGMPKERFSAEFPKEGPSILRIQQVVRGDSAAYFCASSPPQGWRVQYFGPGTRLTVT.

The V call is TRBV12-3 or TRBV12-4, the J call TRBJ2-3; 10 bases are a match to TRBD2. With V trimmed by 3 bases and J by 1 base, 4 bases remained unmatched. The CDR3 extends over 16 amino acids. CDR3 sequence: CASSLGAGGGTDTQYF. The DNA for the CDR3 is TGTGCCAGCAGTTTGGGAGCGGGAGGGGGCACAGATACGCAGTATTTT.

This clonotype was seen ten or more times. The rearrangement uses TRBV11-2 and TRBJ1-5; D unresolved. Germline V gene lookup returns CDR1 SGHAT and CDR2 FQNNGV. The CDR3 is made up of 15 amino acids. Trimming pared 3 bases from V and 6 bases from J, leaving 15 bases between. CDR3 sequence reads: CASSLIGADVQPQHF. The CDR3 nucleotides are TGTGCCAGCAGCTTGATCGGAGCTGACGTTCAGCCCCAGCATTTT.

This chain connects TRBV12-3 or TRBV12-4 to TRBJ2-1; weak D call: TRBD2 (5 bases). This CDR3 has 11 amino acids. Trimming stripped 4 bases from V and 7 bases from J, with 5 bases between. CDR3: CASSWENEQFF. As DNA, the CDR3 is TGTGCCAGCAGTTGGGAGAATGAGCAGTTCTTC.

The CDR3 loop reads CASSPDTNQPQHF. The CDR3 DNA follows: TGTGCCAGCAGCCCGGATACCAATCAGCCCCAGCATTTT. The V call is TRBV3-1, the J call TRBJ1-5; D is ambiguous. Trimming left V 4 bases short and J 3 bases short, with 7 bases between. Per germline, CDR1 LGHDT and CDR2 YNNKEL (reference sequence). The length of the CDR3 is 13 residues.

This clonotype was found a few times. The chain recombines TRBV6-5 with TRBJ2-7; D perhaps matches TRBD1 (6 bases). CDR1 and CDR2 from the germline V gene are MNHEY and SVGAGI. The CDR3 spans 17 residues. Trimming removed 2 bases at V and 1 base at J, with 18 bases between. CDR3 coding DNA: TGTGCCAGCAGTTACGACCCCCCAGGGGCCTTTTCCTACGAGCAGTACTTC. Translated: CASSYDPPGAFSYEQYF.

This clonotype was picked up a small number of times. In DNA, the CDR3 is TGTGCCTGGAGTGCAGGGAACAATGAGCAGTTCTTC. Protein product: CAWSAGNNEQFF. The chain combines TRBV30 with TRBJ2-1, with D possibly being TRBD1 (5 bases). Germline values: CDR1 GTSNPN, CDR2 SVGIG (reference sequence). V lost 1 base and J lost 5, with 6 bases in between. The CDR3 runs to 12 residues.

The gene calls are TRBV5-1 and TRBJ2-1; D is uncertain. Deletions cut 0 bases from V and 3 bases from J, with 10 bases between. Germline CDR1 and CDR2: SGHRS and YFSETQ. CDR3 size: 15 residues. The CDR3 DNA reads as TGCGCCAGCAGCTTGGAGGGTGAATTCTACAATGAGCAGTTCTTC. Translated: CASSLEGEFYNEQFF.

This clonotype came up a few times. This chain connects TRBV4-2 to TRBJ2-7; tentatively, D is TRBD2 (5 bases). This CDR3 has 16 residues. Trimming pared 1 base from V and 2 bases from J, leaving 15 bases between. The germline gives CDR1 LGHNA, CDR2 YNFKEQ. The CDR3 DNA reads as TGTGCCAGCAGCCAAGCTGAGGCTAGCCTCCCCTACGAGCAGTACTTC. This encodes CASSQAEASLPYEQYF.

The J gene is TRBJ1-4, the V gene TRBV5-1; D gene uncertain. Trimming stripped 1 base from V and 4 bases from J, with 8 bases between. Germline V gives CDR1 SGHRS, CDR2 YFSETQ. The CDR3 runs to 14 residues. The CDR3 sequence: CASSLFGFNEKLFF. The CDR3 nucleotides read TGCGCCAGCAGCTTGTTCGGATTTAATGAAAAACTGTTTTTT.

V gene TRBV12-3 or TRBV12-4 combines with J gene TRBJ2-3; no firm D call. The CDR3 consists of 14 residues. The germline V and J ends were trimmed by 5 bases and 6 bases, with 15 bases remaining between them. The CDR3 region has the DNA TGTGCCAGCAGTCCGCCCACGGCGAGCGATACGCAGTATTTT. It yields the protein CASSPPTASDTQYF.